The next 4 T cell receptor beta chains were all read from a single sample in a study of T-cell memory formation after mild COVID-19. TCRdb reprocessed the 5' RACE reads with MiXCR, giving one entry per CDR3 protein. Among roughly 510,000 distinct CDR3 sequences, approximately 15% were seen once, and the ten largest hold about 8.1%. Source material: PBMCs or a T cell subset sorted from them (not recorded which). The source is an adult woman who had mild COVID-19 (a few samples of this study predate the infection). Cell type and time point are not known.

The sample holds a few counts of this clonotype. The rearrangement joins TRBV12-3 or TRBV12-4 to TRBJ2-7; D is possibly TRBD1 (6 bases). The V gene lost 3 bases and the J gene lost 1 base, with 19 bases spanning the gap. This CDR3 region has 17 residues. The CDR3 DNA sequence: TGTGCCAGCAGTTTGGATAGCCGGGACACGCCTTCCTACGAGCAGTACTTC. Amino acids: CASSLDSRDTPSYEQYF.

This clonotype was counted a few times. The V gene is TRBV20-1, the J gene TRBJ2-7; no firm D call. CDR1 and CDR2 (germline): DFQATT, SNEGSKA (reference sequence). The V end was cut by 2 bases, the J end by 0 bases, with 14 bases between. The CDR3 totals 15 residues. CDR3 protein: CSARNLDGSSYEQYF. The DNA for the CDR3 is TGCAGTGCTAGAAATCTGGACGGCAGCTCCTACGAGCAGTACTTC.

The chain recombines TRBV6-5 with TRBJ2-4, with TRBD2 identical over 9 bases. V lost 4 bases, J lost 9 bases, and 7 bases stayed unmatched. This CDR3 spans 14 amino acids. Germline CDR1 MNHEY, CDR2 SVGAGI. As DNA, the CDR3 is TGTGCCAGCAGTTTGGTAGCGGGGGCCACCATTCAGTACTTC. This sequence encodes CASSLVAGATIQYF.

The chain combines TRBV12-3 or TRBV12-4 with TRBJ1-2, with 8 positions matching TRBD1. V lost 4 bases and J lost 8; bases outside the gene matches: 6. The CDR3 sequence is 13 residues long. The CDR3 DNA sequence: TGTGCCAGCAGTTACTCGACAGGGGACGGCTACACCTTC. As protein: CASSYSTGDGYTF.